This T cell receptor (beta chain) stems from a study of cytomegalovirus exposure and HLA in healthy donors. Points from the study as a whole: Later analysis identified a missense DCLRE1C variant that was linked to TCR beta V- and J-gene trimming.

The germline V gene encodes CDR1 SQVTM and CDR2 ANQGSEA. The CDR3 has 13 residues. Points on this clone: Its antigen is still unknown.

The PCR had 60 Vbeta and 13 Jbeta primers. Clones were sequenced by immunoSEQ multiplex PCR, and TCRdb holds only the in-frame ones, with some missing. The data hold some 170,000 clones, with roughly a tenth observed a single time. Sequenced material: PBMCs. This rearrangement joins TRBV29-1 to TRBJ2-5; 12 bases agree with TRBD2. This TCR was recovered from a woman younger than 45 in good health and CMV-seropositive. The CDR3 here is CSAGLAGRETQYF. CDR3 coding DNA: TGCAGTGCCGGACTAGCGGGACGGGAGACCCAGTACTTC.